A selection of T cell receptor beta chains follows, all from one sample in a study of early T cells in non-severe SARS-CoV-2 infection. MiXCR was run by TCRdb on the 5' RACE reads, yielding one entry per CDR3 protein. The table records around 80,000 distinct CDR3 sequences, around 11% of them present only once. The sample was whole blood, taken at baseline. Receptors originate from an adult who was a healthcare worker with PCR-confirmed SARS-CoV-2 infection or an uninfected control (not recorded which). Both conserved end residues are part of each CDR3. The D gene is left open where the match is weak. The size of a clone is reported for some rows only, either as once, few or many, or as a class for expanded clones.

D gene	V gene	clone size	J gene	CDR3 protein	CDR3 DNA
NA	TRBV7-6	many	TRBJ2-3	CASSLVSGGADTQYF	TGTGCCAGCAGCTTAGTCAGCGGTGGAGCGGATACGCAGTATTTT
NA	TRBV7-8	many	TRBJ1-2	CASSLNEFGYTF	TGTGCCAGCAGCTTAAATGAATTTGGCTACACCTTC
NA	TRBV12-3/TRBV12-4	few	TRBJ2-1	CASSLERERVEQFF	TGTGCCAGCAGTTTAGAGCGAGAAAGGGTTGAGCAGTTCTTC
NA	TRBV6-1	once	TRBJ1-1	CASSEATLNTEAFF	TGTGCCAGCAGTGAAGCGACTTTGAACACTGAAGCTTTCTTT
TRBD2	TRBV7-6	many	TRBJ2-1	CASSLRTSGGDEQFF	TGTGCCAGCAGCCTAAGGACTAGCGGGGGCGATGAGCAGTTCTTC
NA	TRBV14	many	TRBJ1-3	CASSQGPPGNTIYF	TGTGCCAGCAGCCAAGGGCCTCCTGGAAACACCATATATTTT
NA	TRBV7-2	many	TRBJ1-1	CASSVDRNTEAFF	TGTGCCAGCAGCGTCGACAGGAACACTGAAGCTTTCTTT
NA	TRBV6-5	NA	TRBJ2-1	CASSYSNGEQFF	TGTGCCAGCAGTTACTCGAATGGTGAGCAGTTCTTC
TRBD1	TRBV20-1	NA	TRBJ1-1	CSARPPGQGAALLLNTEAFF	TGCAGTGCTAGACCCCCGGGACAGGGGGCGGCTCTTCTACTGAACACTGAAGCTTTCTTT
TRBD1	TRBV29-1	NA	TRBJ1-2	CSVAGTGLWNGYTF	TGCAGCGTAGCCGGGACAGGGTTATGGAATGGCTACACCTTC